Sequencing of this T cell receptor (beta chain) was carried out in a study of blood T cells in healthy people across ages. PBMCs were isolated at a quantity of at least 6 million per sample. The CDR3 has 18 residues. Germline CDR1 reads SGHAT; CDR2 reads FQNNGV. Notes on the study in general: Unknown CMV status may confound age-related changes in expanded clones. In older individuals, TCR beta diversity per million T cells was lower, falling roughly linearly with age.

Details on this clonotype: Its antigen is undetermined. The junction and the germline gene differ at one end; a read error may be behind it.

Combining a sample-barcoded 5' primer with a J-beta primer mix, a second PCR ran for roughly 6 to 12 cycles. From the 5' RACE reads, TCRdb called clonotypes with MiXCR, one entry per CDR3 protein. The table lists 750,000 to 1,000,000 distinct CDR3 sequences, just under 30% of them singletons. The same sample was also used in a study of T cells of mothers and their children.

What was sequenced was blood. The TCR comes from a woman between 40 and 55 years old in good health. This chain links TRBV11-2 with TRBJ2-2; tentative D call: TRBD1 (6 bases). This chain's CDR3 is CASSLDGQDSANTGELFF. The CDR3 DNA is TGCGCCAGCAGCTTGGATGGGCAGGACAGTGCGAACACCGGGGAGCTGTTTTTT.